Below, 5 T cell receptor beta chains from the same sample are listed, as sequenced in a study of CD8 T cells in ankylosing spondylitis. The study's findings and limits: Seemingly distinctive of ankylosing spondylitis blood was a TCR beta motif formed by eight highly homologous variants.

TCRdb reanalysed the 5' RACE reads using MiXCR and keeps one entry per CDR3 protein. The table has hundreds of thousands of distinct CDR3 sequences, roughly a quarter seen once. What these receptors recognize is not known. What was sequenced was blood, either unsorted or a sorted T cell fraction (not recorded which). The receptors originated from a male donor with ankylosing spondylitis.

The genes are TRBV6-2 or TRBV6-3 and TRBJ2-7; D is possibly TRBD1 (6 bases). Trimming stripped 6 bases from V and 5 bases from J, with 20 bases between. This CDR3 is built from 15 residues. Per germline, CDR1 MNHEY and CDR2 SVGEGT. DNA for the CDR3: TGTGCCAGCAGACCCAGGGGAAAAAGGATAAACGAGCAGTACGTC. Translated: CASRPRGKRINEQYV.

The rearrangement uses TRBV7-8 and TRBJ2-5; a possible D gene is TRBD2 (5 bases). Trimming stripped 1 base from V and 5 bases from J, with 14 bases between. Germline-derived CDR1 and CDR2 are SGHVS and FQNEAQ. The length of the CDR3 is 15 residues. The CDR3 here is CASSLESRGFETQYF. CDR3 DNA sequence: TGTGCCAGCAGCTTAGAGTCTCGGGGTTTCGAGACCCAGTACTTC.

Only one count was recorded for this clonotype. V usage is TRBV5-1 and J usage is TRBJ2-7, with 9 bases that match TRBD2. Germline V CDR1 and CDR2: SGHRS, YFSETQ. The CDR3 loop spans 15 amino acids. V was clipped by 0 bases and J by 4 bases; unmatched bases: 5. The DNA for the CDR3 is TGCGCCAGCAGCTTGGACCTAGCGGGAACGTACGAGCAGTACTTC. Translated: CASSLDLAGTYEQYF.

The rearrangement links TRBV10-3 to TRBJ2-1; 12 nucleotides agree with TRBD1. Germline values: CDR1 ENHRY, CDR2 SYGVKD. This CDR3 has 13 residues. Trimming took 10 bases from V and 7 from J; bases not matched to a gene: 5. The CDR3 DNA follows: TGTGCCAAAGGGACAGGGGGCAAGAATGAGCAGTTCTTC. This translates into CAKGTGGKNEQFF.

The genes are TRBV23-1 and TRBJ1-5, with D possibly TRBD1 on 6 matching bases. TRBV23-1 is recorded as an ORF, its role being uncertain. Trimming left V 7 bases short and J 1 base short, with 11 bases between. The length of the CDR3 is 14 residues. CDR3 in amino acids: CASTSGASNQPQHF. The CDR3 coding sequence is TGCGCCAGCACATCAGGGGCGAGCAATCAGCCCCAGCATTTT.